This TCR beta chain was retrieved from a study of CXCR3-negative and CXCR3-positive naive CD8 T cells. cDNA libraries for TRB were generated by 5' RACE incorporating UMI labels. TCRdb re-analyzed the 5' RACE reads; it lists each CDR3 protein once, without DNA. Here the sample table reports tens of thousands of distinct CDR3 sequences. Study-wide points: Naive subsets expressed similar surface CD5; TRB CDR3 features served to infer TCR strength.

Triplicate sorts of 300,000 cells per CD8+ subset. This CDR3 is built from 14 residues. Germline V gives CDR1 MGHDK, CDR2 SYGVNS. On this clonotype: Its target is not known.

The TCR sequence derives from a human donor in good health. Some clones in this sample may be carry-over from other donors' samples. The specimen sequenced was memory CD8+ T cells from blood. The rearrangement uses TRBV25-1 and TRBJ2-7; TCRdb lists TRBD1, though no DNA is available to test this call. CDR3 in amino acids: CASSETGSSYEQYF.